The sequence of this T cell receptor (beta chain) was determined in a study of vaccination and CD4 T cells after COVID-19. Study in general: Stimulation of cells relied on overlapping spike peptides derived from SARS-CoV-2, HCoV-NL63, HCoV-OC43 and HCoV-229E.

Time point denoted: late sampling 161 to 241 days after vaccination in a few convalescent patients. The sample's treatment: approximately nine-day PBMC culture with coronavirus spike peptide pools or control peptides (ViraFEST assay). This clonotype was counted a few times. What it binds is not known. Sequencing of cultured CD4+ T cell DNA used the Oncomine TCR Beta short-read assay. TCRdb redid the calling of the PCR reads with MiXCR, one entry per CDR3 protein. Among about 18,000 distinct CDR3 sequences listed, 40% to 50% were seen once. This CDR3 comprises 14 residues. The germline V and J ends were trimmed by 4 bases and 9 bases, with 16 bases remaining between them. Per the germline V gene, CDR1 is SGHVS and CDR2 is FQNEAQ.

This sequence joins TRBV7-8 and TRBJ1-5; D is perhaps TRBD1 (5 bases). The receptor's source is a human donor who had recovered from COVID-19. This sample comprised CD4+ T cells from blood, cultured in vitro, obtained about 7 months after SARS-CoV-2 vaccination. For the CDR3, the DNA is TGTGCCAGCAGCTGGGGGACCCCTGCAGGGCCCCAGCATTTT. Its protein is CASSWGTPAGPQHF.